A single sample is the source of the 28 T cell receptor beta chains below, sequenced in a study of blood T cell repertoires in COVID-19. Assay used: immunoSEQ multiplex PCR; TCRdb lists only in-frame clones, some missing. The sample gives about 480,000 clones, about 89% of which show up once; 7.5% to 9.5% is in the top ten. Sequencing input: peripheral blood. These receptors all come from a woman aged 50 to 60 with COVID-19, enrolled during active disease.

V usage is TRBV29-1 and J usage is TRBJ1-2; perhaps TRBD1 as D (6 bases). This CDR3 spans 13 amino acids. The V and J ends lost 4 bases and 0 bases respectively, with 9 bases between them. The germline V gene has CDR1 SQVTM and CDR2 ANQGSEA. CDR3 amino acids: CSVGQDANYGYTF. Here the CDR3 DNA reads TGCAGCGTTGGACAGGACGCTAACTATGGCTACACCTTC.

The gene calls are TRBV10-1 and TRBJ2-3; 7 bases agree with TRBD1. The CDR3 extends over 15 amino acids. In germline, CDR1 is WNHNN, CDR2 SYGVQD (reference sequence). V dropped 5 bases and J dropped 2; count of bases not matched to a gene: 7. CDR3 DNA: TGCGCCAGCAGTCGACAGGGTCAACACACAGATACGCAGTATTTT. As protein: CASSRQGQHTDTQYF.

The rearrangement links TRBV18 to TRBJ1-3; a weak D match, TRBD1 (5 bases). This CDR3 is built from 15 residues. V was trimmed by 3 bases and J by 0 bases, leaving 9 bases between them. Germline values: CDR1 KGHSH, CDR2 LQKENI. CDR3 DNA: TGTGCCAGCTCACCGCAGGGAAACTCTGGAAACACCATATATTTT. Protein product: CASSPQGNSGNTIYF.

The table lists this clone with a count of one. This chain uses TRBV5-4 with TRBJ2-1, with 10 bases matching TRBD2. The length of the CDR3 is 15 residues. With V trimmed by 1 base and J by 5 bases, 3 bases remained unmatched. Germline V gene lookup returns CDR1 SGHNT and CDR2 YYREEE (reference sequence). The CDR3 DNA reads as TGTGCCAGCAGCTTGCTAGCGGGGGCCCACAATGAGCAGTTCTTC. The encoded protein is CASSLLAGAHNEQFF.

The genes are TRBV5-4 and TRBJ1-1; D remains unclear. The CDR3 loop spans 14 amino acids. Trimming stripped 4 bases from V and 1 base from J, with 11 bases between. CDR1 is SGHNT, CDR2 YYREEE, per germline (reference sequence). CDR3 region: CASSAAGTNTEAFF. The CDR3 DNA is TGTGCCAGCAGCGCGGCGGGTACGAACACTGAAGCTTTCTTT.

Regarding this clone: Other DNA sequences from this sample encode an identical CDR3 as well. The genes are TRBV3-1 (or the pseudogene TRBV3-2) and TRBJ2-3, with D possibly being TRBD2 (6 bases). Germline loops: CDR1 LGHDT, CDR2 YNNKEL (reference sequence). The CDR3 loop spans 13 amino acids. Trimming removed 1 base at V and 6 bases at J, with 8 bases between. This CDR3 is CASSQVGGDTQYF. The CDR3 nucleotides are TGTGCCAGCAGCCAAGTTGGGGGGGATACGCAGTATTTT.

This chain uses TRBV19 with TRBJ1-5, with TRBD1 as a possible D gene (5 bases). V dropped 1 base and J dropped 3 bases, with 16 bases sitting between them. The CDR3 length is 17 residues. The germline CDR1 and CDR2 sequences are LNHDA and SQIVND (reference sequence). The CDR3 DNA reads TGTGCCAGTAGTATAGCGAACAGGCTCCCTCCCAATCAGCCCCAGCATTTT. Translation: CASSIANRLPPNQPQHF.

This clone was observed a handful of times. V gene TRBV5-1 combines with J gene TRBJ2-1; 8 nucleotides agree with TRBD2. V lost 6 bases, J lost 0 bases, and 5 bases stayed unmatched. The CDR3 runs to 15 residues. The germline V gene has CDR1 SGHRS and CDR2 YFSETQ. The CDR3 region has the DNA TGCGCCAGCATCGAAAGCGGGAGCTCCTACAATGAGCAGTTCTTC. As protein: CASIESGSSYNEQFF.

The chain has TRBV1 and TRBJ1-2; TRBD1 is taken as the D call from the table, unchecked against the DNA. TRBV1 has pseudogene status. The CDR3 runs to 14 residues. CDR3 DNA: TGCACCAGCAGCCGAAGATCAGGGCCCTATGGCTACACCTTC. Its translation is CTSSRRSGPYGYTF.

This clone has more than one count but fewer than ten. CDR3 DNA sequence: TGTGCCAGCACCCAGACAGGGGGGGGGAAGTACTTC. Amino acid sequence: CASTQTGGGKYF. The chain joins TRBV11-2 to TRBJ2-7, with 9 nucleotides matching TRBD1. The V gene's germline CDR1 is SGHAT and CDR2 FQNNGV. The CDR3 is made up of 12 amino acids. After removal of 7 bases from V and 11 bases from J, the junction contained 9 bases not matched to a gene.

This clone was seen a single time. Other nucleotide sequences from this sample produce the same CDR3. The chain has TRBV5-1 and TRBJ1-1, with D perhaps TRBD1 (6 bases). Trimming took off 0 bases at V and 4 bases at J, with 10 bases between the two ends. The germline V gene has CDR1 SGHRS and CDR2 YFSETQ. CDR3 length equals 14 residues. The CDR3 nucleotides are TGCGCCAGCAGCTTGGGGCAGGGGCTCACTGAAGCTTTCTTT. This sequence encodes CASSLGQGLTEAFF. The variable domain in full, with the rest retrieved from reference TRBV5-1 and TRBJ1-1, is KAGVTQTPRYLIKTRGQQVTLSCSPISGHRSVSWYQQTPGQGLQFLFEYFSETQRNKGNFPGRFSGRQFSNSRSEMNVSTLELGDSALYLCASSLGQGLTEAFFGQGTRLTVV.

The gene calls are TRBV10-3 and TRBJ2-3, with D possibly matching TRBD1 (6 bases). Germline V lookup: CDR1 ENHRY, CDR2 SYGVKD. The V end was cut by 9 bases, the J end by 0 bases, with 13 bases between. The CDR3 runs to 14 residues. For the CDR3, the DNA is TGTGCCATGAGACAGGACCTTAGCACAGATACGCAGTATTTT. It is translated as CAMRQDLSTDTQYF.

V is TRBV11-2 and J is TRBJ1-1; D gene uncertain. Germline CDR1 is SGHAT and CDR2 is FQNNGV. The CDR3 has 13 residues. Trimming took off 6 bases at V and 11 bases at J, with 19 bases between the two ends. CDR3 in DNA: TGTGCCAGCAGGGCGATACGAGCCGGGGAGGCTTTCTTT. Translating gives CASRAIRAGEAFF.

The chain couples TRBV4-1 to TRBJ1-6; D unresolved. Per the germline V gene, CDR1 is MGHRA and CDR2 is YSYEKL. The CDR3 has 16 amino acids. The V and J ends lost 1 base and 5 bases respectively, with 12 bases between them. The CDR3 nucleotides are TGCGCCAGCAGCCAAGGAGGCGGGTGGGATAATTCACCCCTCCACTTT. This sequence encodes CASSQGGGWDNSPLHF.

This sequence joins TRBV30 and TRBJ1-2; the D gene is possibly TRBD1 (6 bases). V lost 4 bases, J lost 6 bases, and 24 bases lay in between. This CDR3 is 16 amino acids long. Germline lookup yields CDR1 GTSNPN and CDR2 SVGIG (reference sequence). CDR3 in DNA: TGTGCCTGGAACCCAGGCCTCGCCCAGGGGCCCCATGGCTACACCTTC. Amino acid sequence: CAWNPGLAQGPHGYTF.

The CDR3 nucleotides read TGTGCCAGCAGCACCGGGGCGGGAAAAGCTTTCTTT. Protein product: CASSTGAGKAFF. The chain carries TRBV28 and TRBJ1-1; tentative D call: TRBD1 (5 bases). The CDR3 spans 12 residues. The V gene lost 6 bases and the J gene lost 9 bases, with 14 bases spanning the gap. Germline-derived CDR1 and CDR2 are MDHEN and SYDVKM.

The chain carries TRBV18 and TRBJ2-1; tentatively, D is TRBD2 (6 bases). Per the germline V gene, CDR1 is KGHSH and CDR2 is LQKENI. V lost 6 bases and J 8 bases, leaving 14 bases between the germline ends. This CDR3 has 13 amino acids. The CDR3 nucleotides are TGTGCCAGCTCGTGGGCAAGGGAGGATGAGCAGTTCTTC. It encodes CASSWAREDEQFF.

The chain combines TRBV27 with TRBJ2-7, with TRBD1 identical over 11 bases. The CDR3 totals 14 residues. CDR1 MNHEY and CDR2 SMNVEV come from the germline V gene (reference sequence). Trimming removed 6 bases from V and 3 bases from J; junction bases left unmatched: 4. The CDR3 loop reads CASSGGTGGYEQYF. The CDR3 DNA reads TGTGCCAGCAGCGGCGGGACAGGGGGCTACGAGCAGTACTTC.

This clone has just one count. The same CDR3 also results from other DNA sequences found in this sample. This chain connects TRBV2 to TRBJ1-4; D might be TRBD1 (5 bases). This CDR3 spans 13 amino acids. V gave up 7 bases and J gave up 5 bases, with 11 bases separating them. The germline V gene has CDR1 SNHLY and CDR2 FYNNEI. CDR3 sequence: CASNRGGNEKLFF. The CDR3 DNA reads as TGTGCCAGCAACCGGGGGGGGAATGAAAAACTGTTTTTT.

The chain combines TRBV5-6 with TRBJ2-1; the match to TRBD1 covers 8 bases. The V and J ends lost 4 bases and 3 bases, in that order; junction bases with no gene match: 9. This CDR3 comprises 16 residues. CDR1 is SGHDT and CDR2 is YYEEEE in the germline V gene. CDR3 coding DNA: TGTGCCAGCAGCCCGCTGGGACAGGACAACTACAATGAGCAGTTCTTC. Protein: CASSPLGQDNYNEQFF.

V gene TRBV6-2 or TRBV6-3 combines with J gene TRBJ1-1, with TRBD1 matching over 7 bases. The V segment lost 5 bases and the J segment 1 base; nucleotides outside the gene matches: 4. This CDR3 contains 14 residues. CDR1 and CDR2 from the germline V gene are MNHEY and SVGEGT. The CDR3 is CASSPRQGNTEAFF. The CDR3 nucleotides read TGTGCCAGCAGTCCCCGACAGGGGAACACTGAAGCTTTCTTT.

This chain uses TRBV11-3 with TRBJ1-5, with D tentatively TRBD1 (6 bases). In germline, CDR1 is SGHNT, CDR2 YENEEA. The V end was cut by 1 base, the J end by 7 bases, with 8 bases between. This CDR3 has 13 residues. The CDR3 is CASSLGGHQPQHF. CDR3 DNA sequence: TGTGCCAGCAGCTTAGGGGGGCACCAGCCCCAGCATTTT.

The CDR3 region has the DNA TGCGCCAGCAGCCCCGGGGGGGGGCCGGGTCAGCCCCAGCATTTT. This encodes CASSPGGGPGQPQHF. The chain employs TRBV5-1 and TRBJ1-5, with D maybe TRBD1 (6 bases). The V gene lost 4 bases and the J gene lost 6 bases, with 17 bases spanning the gap. Germline CDR1 is SGHRS and CDR2 is YFSETQ. The CDR3 is 15 amino acids.

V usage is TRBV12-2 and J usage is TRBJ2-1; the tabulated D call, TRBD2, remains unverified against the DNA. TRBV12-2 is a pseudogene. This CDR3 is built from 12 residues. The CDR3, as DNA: TGTGCAAGTCTCCTCGCGGGGTTCGAGCAGTTCTTC. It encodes CASLLAGFEQFF.

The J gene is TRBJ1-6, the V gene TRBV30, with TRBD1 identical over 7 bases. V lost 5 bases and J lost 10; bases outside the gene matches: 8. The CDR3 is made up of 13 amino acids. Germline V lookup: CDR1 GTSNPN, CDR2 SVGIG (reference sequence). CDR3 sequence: CAWLDRDRSPLHF. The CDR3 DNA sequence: TGTGCCTGGCTAGACAGGGATCGGTCACCCCTCCACTTT.

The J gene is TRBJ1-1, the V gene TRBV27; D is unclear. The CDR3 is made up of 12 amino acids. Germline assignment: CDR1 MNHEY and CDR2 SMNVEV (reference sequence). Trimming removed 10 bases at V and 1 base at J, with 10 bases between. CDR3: CATRTGNTEAFF. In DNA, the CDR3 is TGTGCCACCAGGACGGGGAACACTGAAGCTTTCTTT.

The CDR3 sequence is CASGDGVNTEAFF. Written as DNA, the CDR3 is TGCGCCAGCGGAGACGGAGTAAACACTGAAGCTTTCTTT. The chain carries TRBV5-1 and TRBJ1-1; no definite D call. In germline, CDR1 is SGHRS, CDR2 YFSETQ. This CDR3 contains 13 residues. The V and J ends lost 7 bases and 2 bases respectively, with 12 bases between them.

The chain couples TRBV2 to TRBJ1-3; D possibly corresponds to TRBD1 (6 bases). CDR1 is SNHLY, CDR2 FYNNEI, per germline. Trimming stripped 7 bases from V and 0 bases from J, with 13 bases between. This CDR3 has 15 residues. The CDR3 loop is CASTGQLFSGNTIYF. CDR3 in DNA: TGTGCCAGCACTGGACAGCTCTTCTCTGGAAACACCATATATTTT.